This TCR beta chain was captured in a study of T cell responses to AZD1222 COVID-19 vaccine (dated by TCRdb to the early 2020s). About the full investigation: AZD1222 recipients with second doses at about 4 weeks or about 12 weeks were pooled, because spike-specific TCR depth and breadth did not differ between schedules. Trial participants were enrolled by age into 18-55, 56-69 and 70-plus year subgroups, with 148, 28 and 57 TCR-sequenced participants respectively. A total of 233 trial participants underwent TCR sequencing, of whom 200 to 220 had received two doses of AZD1222 and about 26 had received two doses of the MenACWY control vaccine.

About this clone: Its antigen is currently not known. No base quality information exists; no much larger clone differs at one position.

Deletion took 0 bases off V and 3 bases off J, with a span of 9 bases between the germline ends. From cysteine to phenylalanine, the CDR3 is 14 amino acids long. Of the read, only the CDR3 DNA is kept; its 42 bases are in frame from base 1. Taken from the germline V gene (reference sequence), the CDR1 and CDR2 loops are MNHEY and SMNVEV. In light of the paper, this sample's time point label describes: baseline before first vaccination. Vaccinee samples came from UK trials COV001 and COV002, including a single-blind randomized controlled phase 2/3 trial of AZD1222 (ChAdOx1 nCoV-19) in healthy adults. Trial participant PBMC samples were collected at day 0 and day 28 after the second dose for TCRbeta chain sequencing. General study outcomes and caveats: In the small 56-69-year group, the increase in depth fell short of significance, most likely because of low power. Reportedly, almost half of the unique spike-specific TCRs recognized epitopes lying outside the regions that are mutated in the B.1.351 and B.1.1.7 variants. Conclusions about previously exposed vaccinees are limited because only a handful of AZD1222 recipients were SARS-CoV-2 seropositive at baseline. Participants were mostly white British, with more females than males. The authors suggested clonal diversity may have been underestimated. Spike-specific TCR breadth and depth rose significantly after two AZD1222 doses compared with day 0 and with MenACWY recipients. The vaccine-associated CD4 TCRs covered the entire spike protein, and the dominant responses fell in regions 160-218 and 743-854. No day 14 peak-response samples were available, so repertoires were characterized only after the peak T cell response.

The CDR3 regions of human TCRbeta chains were subjected to immunosequencing. In the authors' own workflow: TCRs in the repertoires were compared against a reference library of SARS-CoV-2-specific TCRs that had been generated with the MIRA antigen-specificity platform. Breadth was defined as the fraction of unique TCRs that were SARS-CoV-2-associated. Depth was defined as the fraction of total T cells that were SARS-CoV-2-associated. Each spike-specific TCR was assigned to its reactive spike region and to a CD4 or CD8 class using the MIRA data. Log10-transformed breadth and depth values were compared by one-way ANOVA with Sidak's multiple comparisons tests. The source is immuneACCESS, and TCRdb retained only in-frame sequences with V and J called. Part of the clones is not carried over; for the studies checked, unresolved V genes explain less than half of this, and the remainder is unexplained. D and trimming come from the DNA, and the V and J calls and clone size come from that table. The sample table lists around 140,000 clones, 90% of them with a count of one. Roughly 1.7% of the sample lies in the top ten.

Sequenced here: peripheral blood, sampled on day 0 of AZD1222 vaccination. The sequence joins TRBV27 to TRBJ2-7; confidence is insufficient to name the D gene. This clonotype originated in an adult in good health. The bases read TGTGCCAGCAGTTTATCGGGTGGCTTCTACGAGCAGTACTTC. Its translation reads: CASSLSGGFYEQYF.